The clone carrying this TCR beta chain has only a few counts. This sample was taken from a study of blood T cells in healthy people across ages. Using a J-beta primer mix together with a sample-barcoded 5' primer, a second PCR was run for roughly 7 to 12 cycles. TCRdb re-called the 5' RACE reads with MiXCR, one entry per CDR3 protein. The repertoire holds approximately 1.5 million distinct CDR3 sequences, with approximately 39% as singletons. The germline V gene encodes CDR1 SGHAT and CDR2 FQNNGV. The V end lost 5 bases, the J end lost 8 bases, and 20 bases lay between the germline ends. The CDR3 covers 15 residues.

The source of this sequence is a woman between 18 and 29 years old in good health. The sequenced sample consisted of blood. J is TRBJ2-3 and V is TRBV11-2, with D perhaps TRBD1 (5 bases). As DNA, the CDR3 is TGTGCCAGCAGCCCTTGGCCGACAGACGGGCGTACGCAGTATTTT. Its protein product is CASSPWPTDGRTQYF. The whole variable domain, remainder taken from reference TRBV11-2 and TRBJ2-3, is EAGVAQSPRYKIIEKRQSVAFWCNPISGHATLYWYQQILGQGPKLLIQFQNNGVVDDSQLPKDRFSAERLKGVDSTLKIQPAKLEDSAVYLCASSPWPTDGRTQYFGPGTRLTVL.